The clone carrying this T cell receptor beta chain showed up many times. Antigen: not known. These data come from a study of human T cells and chemical hapten exposure. Study details: Weekly administration of diphenylcyclopropenone to the scalp of patients continued throughout the roughly 25-week study. Whole-study results and caveats: PT1 expanded TCR counts and patch test score correlated positively.

A single record per CDR3 protein comes from TCRdb applying MiXCR to the RACE reads. The data contain about 54,000 distinct CDR3 sequences, over 9.5% of them seen just once; the ten biggest clones take up approximately 1.6%. The CDR3 totals 14 residues. Germline V gene data show CDR1 as MNHEY and CDR2 as SVGAGI. With V trimmed by 0 bases and J by 8 bases, 0 bases remained unmatched. Time point here: patch test 2, 6 weeks after DPC sensitization. The treatment: therapeutic diphenylcyclopropenone sensitization with weekly scalp DPC. The starting material, unfractionated whole blood, was used for total RNA extraction.

This specimen consisted of whole blood, obtained in connection with sensitization to the hapten diphenylcyclopropenone (DPC). The source is a woman aged 45-60 years with alopecia areata. Some clones in this sample may be carry-over from other donors' samples. The gene calls are TRBV6-5 and TRBJ2-3, with TRBD2 matching over 12 bases. Here the CDR3 reads CASSYSTSGSTQYF. The CDR3 DNA sequence: TGTGCCAGCAGTTACTCGACTAGCGGGAGTACGCAGTATTTT.